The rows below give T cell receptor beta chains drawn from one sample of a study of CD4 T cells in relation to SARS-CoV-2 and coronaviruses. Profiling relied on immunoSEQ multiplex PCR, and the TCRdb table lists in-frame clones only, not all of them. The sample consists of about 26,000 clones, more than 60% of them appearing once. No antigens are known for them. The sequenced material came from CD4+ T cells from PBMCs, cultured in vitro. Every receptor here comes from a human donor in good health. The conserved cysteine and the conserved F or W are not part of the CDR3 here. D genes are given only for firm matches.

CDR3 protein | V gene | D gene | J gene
ASSSYDSYNEQF | TRBV7-2 | . | TRBJ2-1
ASSKGGVGSNQPQH | TRBV14 | . | TRBJ1-5
ASSSLVGGGTPQETQY | TRBV5-6 | TRBD2 | TRBJ2-5
ASSGTGVTYGYT | TRBV19 | TRBD1 | TRBJ1-2
ASSYTGSDSPLH | TRBV7-2 | . | TRBJ1-6
ASSPSEVYNEQF | TRBV7-2 | . | TRBJ2-1
ASSQAVQAGGLFYGYT | TRBV13 | . | TRBJ1-2
ASMRENRDKRDREDLDEQF | TRBV3-1/TRBV3-2 | TRBD1 | TRBJ2-1
ASSERGQGGNQPQH | TRBV6-1 | TRBD1 | TRBJ1-5
SVGKWGTGELF | TRBV29-1 | . | TRBJ2-2
AWSRQGYTEAF | TRBV30 | TRBD1 | TRBJ1-1
ASSPNLFSGTGVTDTQY | TRBV6-4 | TRBD1 | TRBJ2-3
AWSEGGYGGTGELF | TRBV30 | . | TRBJ2-2
ASSPGQGARYT | TRBV7-8 | TRBD1 | TRBJ1-2
ASSQLPRATQQY | TRBV4-3 | . | TRBJ2-7
AWSHQNFYGYT | TRBV30 | . | TRBJ1-2
ASTWGQSPTNEKLF | TRBV5-1 | TRBD1 | TRBJ1-4
ASSRGQGATEAF | TRBV4-3 | TRBD1 | TRBJ1-1
ASSLGGSSPLH | TRBV11-2 | . | TRBJ1-6
ASSRGSDEQY | TRBV7-2 | . | TRBJ2-7
ASSRTGVIDTQY | TRBV5-1 | TRBD1 | TRBJ2-3
ASSLQLGNEKLF | TRBV4-3 | . | TRBJ1-4
ASSAGTSGVYQETQY | TRBV18 | TRBD2 | TRBJ2-5
AWSGESDTQY | TRBV30 | . | TRBJ2-3
ASGGETQY | TRBV7-9 | . | TRBJ2-5
ASSLGHRRTDRDDYGYT | TRBV7-9 | TRBD1 | TRBJ1-2
ASSQDVRDRGGNEQF | TRBV3-1/TRBV3-2 | TRBD1 | TRBJ2-1
ASGVAGTDTQY | TRBV7-2 | TRBD2 | TRBJ2-3
ASSVSASGRVGEQY | TRBV9 | TRBD2 | TRBJ2-7
ASSQVLTSNYGYT | TRBV4-1 | . | TRBJ1-2
ASSPVAASTDTQY | TRBV18 | . | TRBJ2-3
ASRLTGNYGYT | TRBV12-3/TRBV12-4 | TRBD1 | TRBJ1-2
ASSGRLGVGRNEQF | TRBV5-1 | . | TRBJ2-1
ASSLEIRGEAF | TRBV7-2 | TRBD1 | TRBJ1-1
ASTRWGGAQGTQY | TRBV7-2 | . | TRBJ2-3
ASGLGLVDTGELF | TRBV12-5 | . | TRBJ2-2
ASSLAFAPGADTQY | TRBV7-9 | . | TRBJ2-3
ASSAGQNYGYT | TRBV19 | . | TRBJ1-2
ASTGTGSYEQY | TRBV12-3/TRBV12-4 | TRBD1 | TRBJ2-7
ATSRGYEQF | TRBV24-1 | . | TRBJ2-1
ASSPRTSGGPNEQF | TRBV18 | TRBD2 | TRBJ2-1
ASSQGETQY | TRBV3-1/TRBV3-2 | . | TRBJ2-5
ASSSQRETQY | TRBV11-2 | . | TRBJ2-5
ASSTDSGGRVEQY | TRBV18 | TRBD2 | TRBJ2-7
ASSLGLAGDGDTQY | TRBV3-1/TRBV3-2 | TRBD2 | TRBJ2-3
SVKGGGHEQY | TRBV29-1 | . | TRBJ2-7
ASSFSRRPVSNQPQH | TRBV28 | . | TRBJ1-5
ASSLLDRVRGGYT | TRBV28 | TRBD1 | TRBJ1-2